This T cell receptor (beta chain) came from a study of cytomegalovirus exposure and HLA in healthy donors. The PCR used 60 Vbeta and 13 Jbeta primers. Profiling relied on immunoSEQ multiplex PCR, and the TCRdb table lists in-frame clones only, not all of them. The sample yields about 180,000 clones, around 79% seen once. V was shortened by 3 bases and J by 7 bases, with 10 bases between the two germline ends. Germline CDR1 reads SNHLY; CDR2 reads FYNNEI. This CDR3 spans 12 amino acids. The chain employs TRBV2 and TRBJ2-7; weak D call: TRBD2 (6 bases). This clonotype was sampled from a woman aged 50 to 60 in good health and CMV-seronegative. Sequenced: PBMCs. This CDR3 is CASSDAGGEQYF. The CDR3 DNA follows: TGTGCCAGCAGTGATGCTGGAGGGGAGCAGTACTTC. Variable domain in full (rest from reference TRBV2 and TRBJ2-7): EPEVTQTPSHQVTQMGQEVILRCVPISNHLYFYWYRQILGQKVEFLVSFYNNEISEKSEIFDDQFSVERPDGSNFTLKIRSTKLEDSAMYFCASSDAGGEQYFGPGTRLTVT.